This T cell receptor (beta chain) was profiled in a study of T cell responses to AZD1222 COVID-19 vaccine. Study at large: Combined were second doses at about 4 or about 12 weeks. Whole-study findings and limits: Only six individuals given AZD1222 were seropositive at baseline.

About this clone itself: No antigen is known for it.

Trimming took 4 bases from V and 4 from J; bases not matched to a gene: 10. CDR3 length: 15 residues. Germline V gene sequence: CDR1 SGHDT, CDR2 YYEEEE. The table came from immunoSEQ multiplex PCR; TCRdb's copy has only in-frame clones and leaves some out. The sample holds some 110,000 clones, around nine tenths seen once. The sequence was collected from an adult in good health. The rearrangement joins TRBV5-6 to TRBJ1-1; 7 bases align to TRBD1. The material sequenced was peripheral blood, taken on day 0 of AZD1222 vaccination. As DNA, the CDR3 is TGTGCCAGCAGCCTACCACAGGGGTCCCCCACTGAAGCTTTCTTT. Protein product: CASSLPQGSPTEAFF.